This T cell receptor beta chain was found in a study of blood T cell repertoires in COVID-19. Background on the study: Sites in the United States, Italy and Spain provided acute and convalescent COVID-19 samples. The analysed material was cDNA or gDNA that came from T cells, B-cell-depleted T cells, or PBMCs.

Original data processing: By means of reference gene primer amplification, nucleated cell counts were estimated. The protocol was immunoSEQ multiplex PCR, while the TCRdb copy is restricted to in-frame clones and leaves out a portion. The D gene and trimming were derived from the DNA, and the V and J assignments and clone size from that table. The sample lists some 210,000 clones, around 82% seen once, with about 12% in the top ten. V dropped 0 bases and J dropped 5; count of bases not matched to a gene: 6. The CDR3 runs 15 residues. Germline V lookup: CDR1 SGHNT, CDR2 YYREEE (reference sequence). This receptor was obtained from a woman aged 40 to 50 with acute or convalescent COVID-19. The J gene is TRBJ2-7, the V gene TRBV5-4; 9 nucleotides match TRBD2. The sample taken for sequencing was peripheral blood. This CDR3 is CASSLEVAGVDEQYF. The CDR3 DNA sequence: TGTGCCAGCAGCTTGGAAGTAGCGGGAGTCGACGAGCAGTACTTC.